This entry lists 7 T cell receptor beta chains sequenced from one sample in a study of T cells in Graves' hyperthyroidism and ophthalmopathy. Amplification of TCR beta CDR3 regions was performed using RNA transcripts as template. Initially, a first-round RT-PCR of the TCR CDR3 employed the HTBI primer set. TCRdb reprocessed the multiplex PCR reads via MiXCR and lists one record per CDR3 protein. The sample records some 320,000 distinct CDR3 sequences, approximately 14% being singletons. The sample comprised blood. All receptors come from a woman aged 40 to 49 with Graves' ophthalmopathy.

There are many counts of this clonotype. The rearrangement uses TRBV29-1 and TRBJ1-5, with unresolved D. The V and J ends lost 5 bases and 3 bases respectively, with 11 bases between them. This CDR3 is 13 amino acids long. Germline CDR1 is SQVTM and CDR2 is ANQGSEA. The CDR3 loop reads CSVRYGFNQPQHF. The CDR3 DNA reads TGCAGCGTTCGGTATGGATTCAATCAGCCCCAGCATTTT.

This clonotype was observed a few times. The chain carries TRBV20-1 and TRBJ2-5, with TRBD2 matching over 9 bases. The length of the CDR3 is 14 residues. The V segment lost 5 bases and the J segment 2 bases; nucleotides outside the gene matches: 6. In germline, CDR1 is DFQATT, CDR2 SNEGSKA (reference sequence). The CDR3 protein is CSAASGALQETQYF. For the CDR3, the DNA is TGCAGTGCTGCTAGCGGGGCATTACAAGAGACCCAGTACTTC.

This clonotype was observed at least ten times. This chain connects TRBV9 to TRBJ2-1; 10 bases line up with TRBD2. Trimming cost V 4 bases and J 9 bases; bases outside gene matches: 10. This CDR3 has 15 amino acids. The germline V gene has CDR1 SGDLS and CDR2 YYNGEE. The CDR3 DNA follows: TGTGCCAGCAGCATCCTAGCGGGAGCTTTGGTTGAGCAGTTCTTC. Its translation is CASSILAGALVEQFF.

This clonotype was counted at least ten times. The V gene is TRBV10-3, the J gene TRBJ2-1; TRBD2 might be the D (6 bases). V lost 2 bases and J 4 bases, leaving 18 bases between the germline ends. The CDR3 sequence is 17 residues long. CDR1 ENHRY and CDR2 SYGVKD come from the germline V gene. Here the CDR3 reads CAISEGLGGGLYNEQFF. CDR3 DNA sequence: TGTGCCATCAGTGAGGGGTTGGGAGGAGGACTATACAATGAGCAGTTCTTC.

This clonotype was counted at least ten times. V and J are TRBV6-1 and TRBJ1-1, with D possibly matching TRBD1 (6 bases). The germline gives CDR1 MNHNS, CDR2 SASEGT. This CDR3 has 14 residues. The V gene lost 6 bases and the J gene lost 1 base, with 12 bases spanning the gap. CDR3 in amino acids: CASSYGTWNTEAFF. CDR3 nucleotide sequence: TGTGCCAGCAGCTACGGGACATGGAACACTGAAGCTTTCTTT.

This clonotype was seen many times. This chain connects TRBV10-3 to TRBJ2-5; D is uncertain. V was cut by 3 bases and J by 3 bases, with 5 bases left in between. This CDR3 region has 12 residues. Germline lookup yields CDR1 ENHRY and CDR2 SYGVKD. The CDR3: CAISDYEETQYF. The CDR3 DNA is TGTGCCATCAGTGATTACGAAGAGACCCAGTACTTC.

This clonotype was detected many times. The chain joins TRBV6-2 or TRBV6-3 to TRBJ2-2, with D possibly called TRBD1 or TRBD2 (5 bases each). Trimming shortened V by 6 bases and J by 4 bases, and 12 bases separated the two germline ends. Germline CDR1 MNHEY, CDR2 SVGEGT. CDR3 length: 14 amino acids. The CDR3 DNA is TGTGCCAGCAGGAGGGACCGTCTCACCGGGGAGCTGTTTTTT. It encodes CASRRDRLTGELFF.